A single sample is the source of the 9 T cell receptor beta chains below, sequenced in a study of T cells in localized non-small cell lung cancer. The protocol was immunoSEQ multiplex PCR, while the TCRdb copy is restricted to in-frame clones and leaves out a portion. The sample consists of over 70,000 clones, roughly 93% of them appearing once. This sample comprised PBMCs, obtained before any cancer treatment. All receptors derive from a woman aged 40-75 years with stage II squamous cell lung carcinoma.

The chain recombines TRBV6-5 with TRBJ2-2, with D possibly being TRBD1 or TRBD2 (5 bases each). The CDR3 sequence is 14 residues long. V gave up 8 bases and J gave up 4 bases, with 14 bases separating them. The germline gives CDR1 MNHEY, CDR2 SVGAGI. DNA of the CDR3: TGTGCCAGCTTTACACGGGACGGCACCGGGGAGCTGTTTTTT. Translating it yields CASFTRDGTGELFF.

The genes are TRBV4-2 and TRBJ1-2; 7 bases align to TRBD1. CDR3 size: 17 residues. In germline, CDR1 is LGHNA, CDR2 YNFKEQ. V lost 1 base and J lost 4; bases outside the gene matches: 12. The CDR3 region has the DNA TGTGCCAGCAGCCAAGCGCCTAATCCGGGACAGCGCTATGGCTACACCTTC. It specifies CASSQAPNPGQRYGYTF.

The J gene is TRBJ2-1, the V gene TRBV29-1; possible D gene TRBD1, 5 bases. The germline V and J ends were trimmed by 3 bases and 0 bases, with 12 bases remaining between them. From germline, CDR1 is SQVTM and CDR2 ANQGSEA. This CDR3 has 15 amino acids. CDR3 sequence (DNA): TGCAGCGTTGATCAGGGCTTTCGCTCCTACAATGAGCAGTTCTTC. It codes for CSVDQGFRSYNEQFF.

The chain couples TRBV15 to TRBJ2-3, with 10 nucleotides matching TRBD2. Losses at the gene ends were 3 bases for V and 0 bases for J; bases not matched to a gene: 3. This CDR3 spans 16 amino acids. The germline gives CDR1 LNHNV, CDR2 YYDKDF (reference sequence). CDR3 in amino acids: CATSRGAGGSTDTQYF. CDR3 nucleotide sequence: TGTGCCACCAGCAGGGGAGCGGGGGGGAGCACAGATACGCAGTATTTT.

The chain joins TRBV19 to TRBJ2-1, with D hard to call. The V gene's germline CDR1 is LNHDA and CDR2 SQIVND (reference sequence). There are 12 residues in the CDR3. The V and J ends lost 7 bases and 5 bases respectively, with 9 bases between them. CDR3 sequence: CASKGYNNEQFF. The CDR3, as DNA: TGTGCCAGTAAGGGCTATAACAATGAGCAGTTCTTC.

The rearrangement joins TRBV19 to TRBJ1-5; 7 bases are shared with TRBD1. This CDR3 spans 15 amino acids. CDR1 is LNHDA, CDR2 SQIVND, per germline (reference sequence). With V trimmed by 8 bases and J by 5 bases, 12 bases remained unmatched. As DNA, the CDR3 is TGTGCCAGTCAACAGGGGATCTGGCAAGATCAGCCCCAGCATTTT. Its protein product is CASQQGIWQDQPQHF.

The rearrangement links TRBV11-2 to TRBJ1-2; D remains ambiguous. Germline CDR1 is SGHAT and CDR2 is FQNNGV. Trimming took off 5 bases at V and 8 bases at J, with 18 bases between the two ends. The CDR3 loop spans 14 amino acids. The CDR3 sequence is CASSPVSLLQGYTF. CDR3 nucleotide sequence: TGTGCCAGCAGCCCAGTATCCCTCCTACAAGGCTACACCTTC.

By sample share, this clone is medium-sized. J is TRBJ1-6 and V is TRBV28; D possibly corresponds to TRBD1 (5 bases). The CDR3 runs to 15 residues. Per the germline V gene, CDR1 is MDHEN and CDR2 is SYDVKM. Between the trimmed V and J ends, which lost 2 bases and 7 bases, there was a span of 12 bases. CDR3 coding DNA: TGTGCCAGCAGTTTAGCGGGACTACAGAATTCACCCCTCCACTTT. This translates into CASSLAGLQNSPLHF.

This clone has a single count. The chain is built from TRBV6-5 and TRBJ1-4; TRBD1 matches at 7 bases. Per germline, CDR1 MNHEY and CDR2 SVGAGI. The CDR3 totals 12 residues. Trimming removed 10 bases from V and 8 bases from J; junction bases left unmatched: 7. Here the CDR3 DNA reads TGTGCCACCCGACAGGGTTACGAAAAACTGTTTTTT. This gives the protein CATRQGYEKLFF.